Listed below are T cell receptor beta chains from one sample, sequenced in a study of identical twins. TCRdb independently ran MiXCR on the 5' RACE reads; one entry per CDR3 protein. The sample lists roughly 1.6 million distinct CDR3 sequences, roughly a third occurring once. Source material: cord blood. The receptors shown here come from a newborn girl in good health. CDR3s include the opening cysteine and the closing phenylalanine or tryptophan. Each record gives: D gene, V gene, clone size, J gene, CDR3 length, CDR3 protein, CDR3 DNA. D genes are given only for firm matches. Only some rows state a clone size, as once, few, many or a class for expanded clones.

TRBD1	TRBV20-1	few	TRBJ2-3	14	CSANTGTGTDTQYF	TGCAGTGCAAACACCGGGACAGGGACGGATACGCAGTATTTT
NA	TRBV2	NA	TRBJ1-1	15	CASSQDRRMNTEAFF	TGTGCCAGCAGTCAGGACCGGCGTATGAACACTGAAGCTTTCTTT
NA	TRBV7-9	NA	TRBJ2-1	14	CASSSTRGRETQFF	TGTGCCAGCAGCTCCACCCGTGGTAGAGAGACCCAGTTCTTC
NA	TRBV13	NA	TRBJ2-1	12	CASSLSRETQFF	TGTGCCAGCAGCTTATCCAGGGAGACCCAGTTCTTC
NA	TRBV5-1	NA	TRBJ1-2	14	CASSSGPANYGYTF	TGCGCCAGCAGCAGCGGGCCCGCTAACTATGGCTACACCTTC
NA	TRBV7-6	NA	TRBJ1-3	15	CASSFRGGSGNTIYF	TGTGCCAGCAGCTTTCGGGGGGGCTCTGGAAACACCATATATTTT
NA	TRBV18	NA	TRBJ2-1	14	CASSPQGIGDEQFF	TGTGCCAGCTCACCCCAGGGAATTGGGGATGAGCAGTTCTTC
TRBD2	TRBV11-2	NA	TRBJ2-7	16	CASTIAGAWVRYEQYF	TGTGCCAGCACCATAGCGGGGGCCTGGGTTCGTTACGAGCAGTACTTC
TRBD2	TRBV3-1	NA	TRBJ2-5	12	CASSQDLSGEYF	TGTGCCAGCAGCCAAGATTTAAGCGGGGAGTACTTC
NA	TRBV10-3	many	TRBJ1-2	13	CAISKQGGEGYTF	TGTGCCATCAGTAAACAGGGCGGAGAAGGCTACACCTTC
NA	TRBV11-2	NA	TRBJ2-2	14	CASTDQVNTGELFF	TGTGCCAGCACCGACCAGGTGAACACCGGGGAGCTGTTTTTT
TRBD2	TRBV2	few	TRBJ2-5	14	CASVPLAVGETQYF	TGTGCCAGCGTTCCTCTAGCGGTCGGAGAGACCCAGTACTTC
NA	TRBV6-2/TRBV6-3	NA	TRBJ1-1	14	CASSYDGGGTEAFF	TGTGCCAGCAGTTACGATGGAGGGGGAACTGAAGCTTTCTTT
NA	TRBV29-1	many	TRBJ1-2	17	CSVEDLEQGLTNYGYTF	TGCAGCGTTGAAGATCTTGAACAGGGTCTAACCAACTATGGCTACACCTTC
NA	TRBV6-5	few	TRBJ2-1	17	CASSYSPLGVPYNEQFF	TGTGCCAGCAGTTACTCCCCTCTGGGGGTTCCCTACAATGAGCAGTTCTTC
NA	TRBV2	few	TRBJ1-5	15	CASSEAAAGNQPQHF	TGTGCCAGCAGTGAAGCGGCAGCGGGCAATCAGCCCCAGCATTTT
NA	TRBV5-1	NA	TRBJ2-7	14	CASILSTLSYEQYF	TGCGCCAGCATCTTGTCGACACTGTCCTACGAGCAGTACTTC
NA	TRBV5-4	few	TRBJ2-7	13	CASNEVGSYEQYF	TGTGCCAGCAATGAGGTGGGATCCTACGAGCAGTACTTC
TRBD2	TRBV29-1	NA	TRBJ2-2	13	CKASGGATGELFF	TGCAAAGCTAGCGGGGGAGCCACCGGGGAGCTGTTTTTT
NA	TRBV3-1	few	TRBJ1-5	15	CASSPGTVGTQPQHF	TGTGCCAGCAGCCCCGGAACGGTGGGGACTCAGCCCCAGCATTTT
TRBD1	TRBV10-3	NA	TRBJ2-5	17	CAISEGPRQGKKETQYF	TGTGCCATCAGTGAGGGCCCGCGACAGGGGAAAAAAGAGACCCAGTACTTC
TRBD1	TRBV5-5	once	TRBJ1-5	14	CASSCDRGNQPQHF	TGTGCCAGCAGCTGCGACAGGGGCAATCAGCCCCAGCATTTT
TRBD2	TRBV10-3	once	TRBJ2-1	13	CAIRRTSTYEQFF	TGTGCCATCAGGAGGACTAGCACCTACGAGCAGTTCTTC
NA	TRBV10-3	once	TRBJ1-2	13	CATTHTLYYGYTF	TGTGCCACAACACACACGCTATATTATGGCTACACCTTC
NA	TRBV12-3/TRBV12-4	NA	TRBJ1-6	13	CAGSFSGNSPFHF	TGTGCCGGCAGTTTTTCCGGAAATTCACCCTTCCACTTT
NA	TRBV20-1	few	TRBJ2-4	12	CSANSVENIQYF	TGCAGTGCTAACTCAGTTGAGAACATTCAGTACTTC
NA	TRBV20-1	few	TRBJ2-3	15	CSARVLQGATDTQYF	TGCAGTGCTAGAGTCCTACAGGGCGCTACAGATACGCAGTATTTT
TRBD1	TRBV20-1	few	TRBJ2-1	13	CSATTGSYNEQFF	TGCAGTGCTACGACAGGGAGCTACAATGAGCAGTTCTTC
TRBD2	TRBV7-2	few	TRBJ2-3	17	CASSLGLAGILTDTQYF	TGTGCCAGCAGTCTGGGACTAGCGGGGATACTCACAGATACGCAGTATTTT
NA	TRBV5-6	few	TRBJ2-4	15	CASSRASLAKNIQYF	TGTGCCAGCAGCCGGGCCAGCTTAGCCAAAAACATTCAGTACTTC
TRBD2	TRBV4-2	many	TRBJ2-7	15	CASSQGTSSYNEQYF	TGTGCCAGCAGCCAAGGGACTAGCTCCTACAATGAGCAGTACTTC
TRBD1	TRBV27	many	TRBJ2-7	13	CASSFARGYEQYF	TGTGCCAGCAGTTTCGCCAGGGGGTACGAGCAGTACTTC
NA	TRBV4-2	NA	TRBJ2-3	14	CASSQVMGPDTQYF	TGTGCCAGCAGCCAAGTGATGGGGCCAGATACGCAGTATTTT
TRBD1	TRBV4-2	few	TRBJ1-4	15	CASSRKTGEFEKLFF	TGTGCCAGCAGCCGGAAAACAGGGGAATTTGAAAAACTGTTTTTT
NA	TRBV4-1	NA	TRBJ1-4	16	CASSQEIVSGPGKLFF	TGCGCCAGCAGCCAAGAGATCGTTTCAGGCCCCGGAAAACTGTTTTTT
NA	TRBV20-1	NA	TRBJ2-3	15	CSARDPGLSTDTQYF	TGCAGTGCTAGAGACCCGGGTCTATCCACAGATACGCAGTATTTT
NA	TRBV11-2	few	TRBJ2-7	17	CASSSYPRDTSSYEQYF	TGTGCCAGCAGTTCCTACCCCCGGGACACCAGCTCCTACGAGCAGTACTTC
TRBD2	TRBV12-3/TRBV12-4	NA	TRBJ2-5	15	CASSSRRGTQETQYF	TGTGCCAGCAGTTCTAGGCGGGGGACCCAAGAGACCCAGTACTTC
NA	TRBV19	few	TRBJ1-1	12	CASSIPPLGAFF	TGTGCCAGTAGTATCCCCCCGCTTGGAGCTTTCTTT
NA	TRBV6-1	once	TRBJ1-1	14	CASSEPAWNTEAFF	TGTGCCAGCAGTGAACCTGCTTGGAACACTGAAGCTTTCTTT
TRBD1	TRBV7-9	NA	TRBJ2-5	15	CASSTTGFGEETQYF	TGTGCCAGCAGCACGACAGGGTTCGGAGAAGAGACCCAGTACTTC
NA	TRBV6-6	NA	TRBJ2-6	17	CASSYLRRLSGANVLTF	TGTGCCAGCAGTTATCTCCGACGGCTTTCTGGGGCCAACGTCCTGACTTTC